This T cell receptor (beta chain) was captured by sequencing in a study of T cell responses to AZD1222 COVID-19 vaccine. Study outcomes and limitations: It was only after the peak T cell response that any repertoires were sampled.

This CDR3 is built from 16 residues. The V gene end was trimmed by 1 base and the J gene end by 0 bases; junction bases not matched to a gene: 5. The germline V gene has CDR1 MDHEN and CDR2 SYDVKM. Concerning this clone: As yet, its antigen is unknown.

Profiled with immunoSEQ multiplex PCR; TCRdb holds only in-frame clones, not every one. Counted here are over 75,000 clones, 75% to 90% occurring once; the ten biggest clones make up approximately 30%. The receptor was derived from an adult in good health. V is TRBV28 and J is TRBJ1-1, with 7 bases fitting TRBD1. The sample consisted of peripheral blood, taken on day 0 of AZD1222 vaccination. DNA for the CDR3: TGTGCCAGCAGTTTATATGGGGACAGAATGAACACTGAAGCTTTCTTT. The encoded protein is CASSLYGDRMNTEAFF.